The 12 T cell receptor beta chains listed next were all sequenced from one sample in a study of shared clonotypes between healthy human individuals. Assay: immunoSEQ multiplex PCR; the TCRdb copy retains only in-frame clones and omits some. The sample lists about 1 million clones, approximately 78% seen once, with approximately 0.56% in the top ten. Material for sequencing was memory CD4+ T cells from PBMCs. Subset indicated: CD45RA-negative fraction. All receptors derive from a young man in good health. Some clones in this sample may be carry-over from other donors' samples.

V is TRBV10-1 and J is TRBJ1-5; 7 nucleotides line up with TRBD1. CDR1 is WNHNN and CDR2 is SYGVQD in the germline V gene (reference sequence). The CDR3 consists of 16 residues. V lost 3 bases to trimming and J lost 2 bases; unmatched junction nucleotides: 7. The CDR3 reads CASSDTQGEGNQPQHF. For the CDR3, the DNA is TGCGCCAGCAGTGATACCCAGGGGGAAGGCAATCAGCCCCAGCATTTT.

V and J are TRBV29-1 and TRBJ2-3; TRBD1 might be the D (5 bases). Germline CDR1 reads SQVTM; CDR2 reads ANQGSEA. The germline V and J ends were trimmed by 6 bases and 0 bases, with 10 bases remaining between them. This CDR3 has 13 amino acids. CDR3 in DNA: TGCAGCGTCTCGACAGCTAGCACAGATACGCAGTATTTT. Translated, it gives CSVSTASTDTQYF.

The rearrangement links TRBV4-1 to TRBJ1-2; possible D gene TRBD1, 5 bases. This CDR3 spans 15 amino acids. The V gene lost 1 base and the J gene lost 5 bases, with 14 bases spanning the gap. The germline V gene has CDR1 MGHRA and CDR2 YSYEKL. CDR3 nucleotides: TGCGCCAGCAGCCAAGGAGGGCTCGGGGGGTATGGCTACACCTTC. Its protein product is CASSQGGLGGYGYTF.

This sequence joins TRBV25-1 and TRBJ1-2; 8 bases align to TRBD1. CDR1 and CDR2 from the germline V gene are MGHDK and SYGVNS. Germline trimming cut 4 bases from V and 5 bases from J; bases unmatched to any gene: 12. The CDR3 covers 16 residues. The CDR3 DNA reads TGTGCCAGCAGTGCTGCCGGGGCCTGGGACAGGTATGGCTACACCTTC. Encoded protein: CASSAAGAWDRYGYTF.

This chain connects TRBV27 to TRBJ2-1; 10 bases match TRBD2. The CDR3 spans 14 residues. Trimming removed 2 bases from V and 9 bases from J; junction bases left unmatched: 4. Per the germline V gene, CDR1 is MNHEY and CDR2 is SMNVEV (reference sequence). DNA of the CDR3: TGTGCCAGCAGTTTAACAAGACTAGCGGGTGAGCAGTTCTTC. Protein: CASSLTRLAGEQFF.

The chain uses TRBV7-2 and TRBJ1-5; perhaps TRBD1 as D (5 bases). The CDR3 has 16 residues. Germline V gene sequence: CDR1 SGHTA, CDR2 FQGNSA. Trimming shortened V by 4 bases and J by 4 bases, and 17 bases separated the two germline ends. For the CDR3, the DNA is TGTGCCAGCAGCTCGGGGCAGGGATCTCGGAATCAGCCCCAGCATTTT. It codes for CASSSGQGSRNQPQHF.

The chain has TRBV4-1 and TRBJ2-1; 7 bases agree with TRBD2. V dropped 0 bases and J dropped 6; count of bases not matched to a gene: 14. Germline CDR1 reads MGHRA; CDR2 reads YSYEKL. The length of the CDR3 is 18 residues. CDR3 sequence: CASSQEPSSGTYLNEQFF. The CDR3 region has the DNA TGCGCCAGCAGCCAAGAGCCCTCTAGCGGTACTTACCTCAATGAGCAGTTCTTC.

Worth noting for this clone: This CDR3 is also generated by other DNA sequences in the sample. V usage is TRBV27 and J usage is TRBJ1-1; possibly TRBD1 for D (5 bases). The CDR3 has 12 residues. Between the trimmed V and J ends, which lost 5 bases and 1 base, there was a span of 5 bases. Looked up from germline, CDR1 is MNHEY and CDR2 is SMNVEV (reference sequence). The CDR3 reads CASSDRNTEAFF. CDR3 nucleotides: TGTGCCAGCAGTGACAGGAACACTGAAGCTTTCTTT.

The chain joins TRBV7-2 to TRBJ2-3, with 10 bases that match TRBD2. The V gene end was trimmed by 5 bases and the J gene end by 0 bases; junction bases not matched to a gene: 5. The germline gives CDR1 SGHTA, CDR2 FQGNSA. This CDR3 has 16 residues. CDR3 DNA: TGTGCCAGCAGCCCCCGGACTAGCGGAAGCACAGATACGCAGTATTTT. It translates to CASSPRTSGSTDTQYF.

CDR3: CASSPGTGGQYF. CDR3 nucleotides: TGTGCCAGCAGCCCGGGCACCGGGGGGCAGTACTTC. The V and J genes are TRBV5-4 and TRBJ2-7, with a weak D call TRBD2 (6 bases). The CDR3 has 12 residues. Germline CDR1 SGHNT, CDR2 YYREEE (reference sequence). V lost 4 bases to trimming and J lost 9 bases, with 14 bases between them.

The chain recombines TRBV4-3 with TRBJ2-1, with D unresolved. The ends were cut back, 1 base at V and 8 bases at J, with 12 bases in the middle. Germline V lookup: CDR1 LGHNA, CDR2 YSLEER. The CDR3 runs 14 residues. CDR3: CASSQVQSSDEQFF. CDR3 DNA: TGCGCCAGCAGCCAAGTGCAAAGTTCCGATGAGCAGTTCTTC.

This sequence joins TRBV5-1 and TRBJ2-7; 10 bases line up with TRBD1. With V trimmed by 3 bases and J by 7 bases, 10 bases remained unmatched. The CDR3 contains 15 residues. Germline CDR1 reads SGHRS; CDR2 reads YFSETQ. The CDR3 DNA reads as TGCGCCAGCAGCTCATCCGGGACAGGGGAGGAGGAGCAGTACTTC. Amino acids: CASSSSGTGEEEQYF.